The present T cell receptor beta chain was sequenced within a study of a mutant IDH1 vaccine in newly diagnosed glioma (dated by TCRdb to 2020 to 2023). Study-wide context: Vaccination started 4-6 weeks after radiotherapy alone, or was given together with temozolomide cycles in the groups whose treatment included chemotherapy. Before enrollment, patients had received standard therapy of radiotherapy alone, temozolomide alone, or radiochemotherapy with temozolomide; most received the combination. Peripheral blood samples were drawn at six visits, namely V03 (baseline), V05, V07, V10, V12 and V13. Longitudinal TCRB deep sequencing was done for fewer than 30 treated patients, wherever samples were available for exploratory analyses. The roughly 35 treated patients were approximately 62% male and about 38% female, with a mean age of about 43 years. The week-35 safety follow-up took place at visit V12, and the week-47 end of study took place at visit V13. Overall study outcomes, separate from this receptor: Immune responses induced by the vaccine were seen in over 80% of patients across multiple MHC alleles. It was noted by the authors that analyses of patient blood samples could not be reproduced owing to sample limitations. No apparent relationship was observed between pseudoprogression and alterations in the top peripheral T cell clonotypes detected by TCRB sequencing. PBMC samples for TCRB deep sequencing were selected based on availability.

The sample's time point label, in plain terms: week 47, end of study. Each vaccine dose, consisting of 300 ug of a 20-mer mutant IDH1 peptide in Montanide, was administered subcutaneously with topical imiquimod. Across visits V03 through V10, patients got a total of eight vaccinations, given in weeks 1, 3, 5, 7, 11, 15, 19 and 23. Donors had newly diagnosed WHO grade 3 or 4 IDH1-mutant astrocytomas with loss of nuclear ATRX. The samples were drawn from NOA16, a multicentre, single-arm, open-label phase I trial in Germany that tested a mutant IDH1 peptide vaccine in humans for the first time. Genomic DNA for TCRB sequencing was isolated from EDTA blood with the DNeasy Blood and Tissue Kit. This clone was observed a few times. Its antigen remains undetermined. No much larger clone exists at a distance of one base, and base qualities are not known. Between the V and J ends, shortened by 4 bases and 4 bases respectively, the junction contains 17 bases. CDR1 and CDR2 were assigned from the germline V gene as SGHRS and YFSETQ. From its cysteine to its phenylalanine, the CDR3 spans 16 amino acids. Kept here is only the CDR3 DNA, which spans 48 bases and is read in frame from base 1.

Library construction relied on the immunoSEQ multiplex PCR assay. Rearranged TCR beta chain sequences were amplified with the hsTCRB Kit following the manufacturer's protocol. Sequencing of TCRB libraries was carried out on an Illumina MiSeq. In the source study's methods: The proprietary platform of the kit vendor was used for demultiplexing, trimming and gene mapping. TCRdb retrieved this table from immuneACCESS and kept in-frame rearrangements only. Not all clones are present; in checked studies, unresolved V genes account for under half, and no reason is known for the remainder. That table is the source of V, J and clone size, and D and trimming were worked out from the DNA. Within this sample are more than 50,000 clones, with around 60% of them counted one time only. Together, the top ten hold about 4.8% of the sample.

The TCR originated in a middle-aged man with glioma. Some clones in this sample may be carry-over from other donors' samples. The source material was peripheral blood mononuclear cells (PBMCs), sampled from a glioma patient whose treatment included an IDH1 peptide vaccine. The chain was built from TRBV5-1 and TRBJ1-4, with the D gene uncertain. The DNA reads as follows: TGCGCCAGCAGCCCCTCCCCGGCGGATTATAATGAAAAACTGTTTTTT. This codes for CASSPSPADYNEKLFF.